The clone carrying this T cell receptor (beta chain) appeared a few times. Its target is not known. The table came from immunoSEQ multiplex PCR; TCRdb's copy has only in-frame clones and leaves some out. This table has nearly 20,000 clones, 44% appearing once. Germline V lookup: CDR1 SEHNR, CDR2 FQNEAQ (reference sequence). The V segment lost 4 bases and the J segment 0 bases; nucleotides outside the gene matches: 5. The CDR3 length is 15 residues. The data were taken from a study of siplizumab effects on memory and regulatory T cells. Background on the study: Each responder-stimulator pair had a siplizumab approximately 1 ug/mL reaction and a drug-free control.

Cells that made up the mixed lymphocyte reaction were cocultured at 37°C for around 6 days. Study outcomes and limitations: Alloreactive sequences tracing back to unstimulated CD4+ memory cells fell significantly with siplizumab.

The sample was CFSE-low (dividing) CD4+ T cells sorted from an allogeneic mixed lymphocyte reaction. The TCR sequence derives from a human donor in good health; the cells came from an allogeneic mixed lymphocyte reaction. Some clones in this sample may be carry-over from other donors' samples. The V and J genes are TRBV7-9 and TRBJ1-1, with TRBD1 matching over 7 bases. CDR3: CASSSRTGMNTEAFF. The CDR3 nucleotides are TGTGCCAGCAGCTCGCGGACAGGAATGAACACTGAAGCTTTCTTT.